This T cell receptor (beta chain) appears in the sequencing data of a study of read filtering for tumor transcriptome and immune sequencing (dated by TCRdb to about 2020). About the investigation overall: The cohort had around 16 male and 14 female patients with a mean age of roughly 66 years, ranging from roughly 45 to 80. TCR repertoires obtained by targeted immune repertoire sequencing and by bulk whole-transcriptome sequencing performed on the same bone marrow samples were compared. By revised international staging, roughly eight patients were R-ISS I, about 16 were R-ISS II and more than five were R-ISS III. TCR-region mapped reads per sample ranged from about 4.05 to 10.27 million with IR-seq versus only about 75 to 1,400 with RNA-seq. As a main aim, a read-filtering strategy for immune repertoire data was addressed, with the specific question being whether clonotypes supported by a single read should be removed. Whole-transcriptome libraries were prepared with the TruSeq RNA Access Library Prep Kit after DNase treatment. Overall study outcomes, separate from this receptor: Compared with RNA-seq, IR-seq captured clonotypes at much higher depth and more reliably, and a smaller IR-seq throughput was enough to identify most shared clonotypes. The sorted CD138-negative fraction was composed of a mixed bone marrow immune population rather than of purified T cells. Single-read clonotypes made up roughly 82% of clonotypes but about 3.6% of total reads in IR-seq, and approximately 73% of clonotypes and roughly 45% of reads in RNA-seq. The correlation between IR-seq and RNA-seq shared clonotype proportions was increased by removal of single-read clonotypes.

Starting from 400 ng RNA, TCR libraries were constructed with the Immunoverse kit using molecular barcoded adaptors that cover the alpha/delta and beta/gamma chains. The same RNA used for transcriptome sequencing was used for TCR library preparation. Sequencing of TCR libraries was carried out on an Illumina HiSeq 4000 with 2 x 150 cycles. The authors processed their data as follows. MiXCR aligned TCR reads to human V, D, J and C references and assembled the aligned reads into CDR3 clonotypes, with quality filtering and error correction included. Clonotype counts and gene usage diversity were analyzed with the tcR package in R. Raw mapping reads were checked after the RNA-seq reads had been mapped by STAR aligner version 2.5.3a onto the human GRCh37 genome. To test how sequencing depth affected the clonotypes detected, IR-seq fastq files were randomly downsampled with Seqtk 1.3. TCRdb trimmed public reads at Q25 via fastp, called clones via MiXCR and kept in-frame beta chains. Rows are unified per CDR3 protein, each entry keeping the most common DNA and genes. In this record, the V and J calls reflect TCRdb's handling and not the investigators' own analysis. This sample holds 75,000 to 95,000 distinct CDR3 sequences; 20% to 25% were observed only once. The top ten clones comprise about an eighth of the sample.

V is shortened by 2 bases, J by 3 bases, and the region joining them spans 8 bases. Based on the germline V gene (reference sequence), the CDR1 and CDR2 sequences are DFQATT and SNEGSKA. The CDR3 has 12 amino acids, counting the end cysteine and phenylalanine. Left in the record is the CDR3 DNA by itself, 36 bases read in frame from the first base. Each patient had bone marrow sampled at the time of active disease. Ficoll-Hypaque density gradient centrifugation was used to isolate bone marrow mononuclear cells. Myeloma plasma cells were removed and CD138-negative cells were collected by negative selection after labeling with CD138 magnetic microbeads on a MACS separator. Flow cytometry on an Attune NxT with CD138 antibodies was used to check the purity of the isolated cells. TRIzol reagent was used to extract total RNA, which was then quantified with a NanoDrop spectrophotometer. For each patient, paired RNA-seq and IR-seq were run on the CD138-negative bone marrow sample from that patient.

Regarding this clonotype: The target of this receptor is not known. Base qualities are not provided; no much larger clone lies one nucleotide away.

The origin of this receptor is a donor over 35 with multiple myeloma. Sequencing input: a population of CD138-negative cells sorted from bone marrow. The label giving this sample's cell subset or site can be read as: bone marrow mononuclear cells depleted of CD138+ plasma/myeloma cells by negative magnetic selection. The chain was built from TRBV20-1 and TRBJ2-7; the D gene remains uncertain. This receptor carries the CDR3 CSARRSGYEQYF. The DNA reads as follows: TGCAGTGCTAGAAGGTCCGGCTACGAGCAGTACTTC.